What follows describes a single TCR beta chain. The data belong to a study of T cell responses to AZD1222 COVID-19 vaccine. This CDR3 has 15 amino acids. V was pared by 3 bases and J by 4 bases, with 5 bases of the junction left unmatched. CDR1 is SGHRS, CDR2 YFSETQ, per germline. The method was immunoSEQ multiplex PCR; TCRdb's version includes in-frame clones alone and lacks a portion of them. The table records roughly 180,000 clones, around 94% of them present only once. This TCR was recovered from an adult in good health. The V call is TRBV5-1, the J call TRBJ2-2; 8 bases are shared with TRBD1. The input for sequencing was peripheral blood, taken on day 0 of AZD1222 vaccination. For the CDR3, the DNA is TGCGCCAGCAGCTCGAGACAGGGGAGCACCGGGGAGCTGTTTTTT. Residues: CASSSRQGSTGELFF.